Listed below are T cell receptor beta chains from one sample, sequenced in a study of blood T cell repertoires in COVID-19. Some clones are missing from TCRdb's copy, which holds only in-frame ones; the method was immunoSEQ multiplex PCR. The sample records approximately 250,000 clones, 75% to 90% being singletons. Sequences were obtained from peripheral blood. These receptors came from a human donor in a cohort sampled during active COVID-19. The CDR3 runs from the conserved cysteine through the conserved F or W. D genes are given only for firm matches. The size field is filled for only some rows; it gives once, few, many or a size class.

TRBD2	TRBV2	TRBJ2-3	.	CASTSVLSTDTQYF	TGTGCCAGTACTAGCGTATTAAGCACAGATACGCAGTATTTT
.	TRBV6-5	TRBJ1-2	.	CASSRGGYGYTF	TGTGCCAGCTCTAGGGGCGGCTATGGCTACACCTTC
.	TRBV19	TRBJ1-1	.	CASSIAPGWNTEAFF	TGTGCCAGTAGTATAGCCCCAGGGTGGAACACTGAAGCTTTCTTT
TRBD1	TRBV28	TRBJ2-5	.	CASSLSGQGRLETQYF	TGTGCCAGCAGTTTATCCGGACAGGGGAGGCTGGAGACCCAGTACTTC
TRBD2	TRBV11-2	TRBJ2-5	.	CASSLEGLGTQYF	TGTGCCAGCAGCTTAGAAGGACTAGGGACCCAGTACTTC
.	TRBV5-6	TRBJ2-7	few	CASSSGEVHYEQYF	TGTGCCAGCAGCTCTGGGGAGGTTCACTACGAGCAGTACTTC
.	TRBV11-3	TRBJ2-7	.	CASSLEPSSYEQYF	TGTGCCAGCAGCTTAGAACCCAGCTCCTACGAGCAGTACTTC
TRBD1	TRBV18	TRBJ1-2	.	CASSRDRNNYGYTF	TGTGCCAGCTCACGGGACAGGAATAACTATGGCTACACCTTC
TRBD1	TRBV5-1	TRBJ1-6	.	CASSLVQGASSPLHF	TGCGCCAGCAGCTTGGTTCAGGGGGCATCTTCACCCCTCCACTTT
.	TRBV7-9	TRBJ1-3	.	CASSPGQISGNTIYF	TGTGCCAGCAGCCCAGGACAAATCTCTGGAAACACCATATATTTT
TRBD1	TRBV19	TRBJ2-7	.	CASRDRVAYEQYF	TGTGCCAGCCGGGACAGGGTCGCCTACGAGCAGTACTTC
.	TRBV7-2	TRBJ1-6	.	CASSLAQGASPLHF	TGTGCCAGCAGCTTAGCACAGGGAGCCTCACCCCTCCACTTT
TRBD1	TRBV18	TRBJ2-1	.	CASSLGTPGQRYNEQFF	TGTGCCAGCTCACTAGGAACGCCGGGACAGAGATACAATGAGCAGTTCTTC
.	TRBV19	TRBJ2-7	.	CASKAGHDYEQYF	TGTGCCAGTAAAGCCGGACACGACTACGAGCAGTACTTC
.	TRBV18	TRBJ1-1	.	CASSVNIQNTEAFF	TGTGCCAGCTCCGTTAACATACAGAACACTGAAGCTTTCTTT
TRBD1	TRBV7-2	TRBJ2-1	.	CASSRRPPGQGVDEQFF	TGTGCCAGCAGCAGAAGACCGCCGGGACAGGGGGTCGATGAGCAGTTCTTC
TRBD2	TRBV5-1	TRBJ2-2	.	CASSLASGNTGELFF	TGCGCCAGCAGCTTGGCTAGCGGGAACACCGGGGAGCTGTTTTTT
TRBD2	TRBV2	TRBJ2-1	.	CASRPSSGRAGNEQFF	TGTGCCAGCAGGCCGTCTAGCGGGAGGGCCGGGAATGAGCAGTTCTTC
.	TRBV4-1	TRBJ2-3	once	CASSSSYPGIDTQYF	TGCGCCAGCAGCTCAAGTTACCCGGGAATAGATACGCAGTATTTT
.	TRBV11-2	TRBJ1-1	.	CASSLAGPAGAEAFF	TGTGCCAGCAGCTTAGCCGGGCCCGCGGGGGCTGAAGCTTTCTTT
TRBD1	TRBV28	TRBJ2-5	.	CASSSPWTGKETQYF	TGTGCCAGCAGTTCCCCCTGGACAGGGAAAGAGACCCAGTACTTC
TRBD1	TRBV6-2/TRBV6-3	TRBJ1-4	.	CASSDSGTGGEKLFF	TGTGCCAGCAGCGATTCCGGGACAGGGGGCGAAAAACTGTTTTTT
.	TRBV7-8	TRBJ2-3	.	CASSRLRTDTQYF	TGTGCCAGCAGCCGACTCCGCACAGATACGCAGTATTTT
.	TRBV6-1	TRBJ1-2	.	CASSEVWTANYGYTF	TGTGCCAGCAGTGAAGTTTGGACAGCTAACTATGGCTACACCTTC
.	TRBV5-8	TRBJ1-5	.	CASIAQSPNQPQHF	TGTGCCAGCATCGCACAGTCCCCCAATCAGCCCCAGCATTTT
.	TRBV20-1	TRBJ2-5	.	CSASSDLQETQYF	TGCAGTGCTAGTTCGGACTTACAAGAGACCCAGTACTTC
.	TRBV28	TRBJ2-7	.	CASSYSYEQYF	TGTGCCAGCAGCTACAGCTACGAGCAGTACTTC
TRBD2	TRBV3-1/TRBV3-2	TRBJ2-5	few	CASSRRLAGSRETQYF	TGTGCCAGCAGCCGCAGGCTAGCGGGATCCAGAGAGACCCAGTACTTC
TRBD1	TRBV5-1	TRBJ1-2	many	CASSRGTGAMGGYTF	TGCGCCAGCAGCAGAGGTACAGGGGCGATGGGTGGCTACACCTTC
TRBD2	TRBV10-1	TRBJ2-7	few	CASGTSGIHEQYF	TGCGCCAGCGGGACTAGCGGGATTCACGAGCAGTACTTC
.	TRBV5-6	TRBJ1-2	.	CASSFFWPSGYTF	TGTGCCAGCAGCTTCTTTTGGCCCTCTGGCTACACCTTC
.	TRBV4-3	TRBJ2-7	.	CASSQDRAYEQYF	TGCGCCAGCAGCCAAGACAGGGCTTACGAGCAGTACTTC
.	TRBV28	TRBJ1-5	.	CASSFFGNQPQHF	TGTGCCAGCAGTTTTTTCGGCAATCAGCCCCAGCATTTT
TRBD1	TRBV28	TRBJ1-2	.	CASSPPDRVAYGYTF	TGTGCCAGCAGTCCACCCGACAGGGTTGCCTATGGCTACACCTTC
TRBD2	TRBV4-1	TRBJ2-1	.	CASSHLSGSSYNEQFF	TGCGCCAGCAGCCACCTCAGCGGGAGTTCCTACAATGAGCAGTTCTTC
.	TRBV6-5	TRBJ1-5	few	CASRLSQDSNQPQHF	TGTGCCAGCAGACTGTCCCAGGATTCCAATCAGCCCCAGCATTTT
.	TRBV3-1/TRBV3-2	TRBJ1-1	.	CASSLLSGAKVLAFF	TGTGCCAGCAGCCTCCTATCAGGGGCCAAGGTTCTGGCTTTCTTT
.	TRBV7-2	TRBJ2-1	.	CASSLAPHGGPYNEQFF	TGTGCCAGCAGCTTAGCCCCCCACGGGGGGCCTTACAATGAGCAGTTCTTC
.	TRBV6-5	TRBJ1-2	.	CASSFTGIYGYTF	TGTGCCAGCAGTTTCACAGGGATCTATGGCTACACCTTC
TRBD1	TRBV7-2	TRBJ1-2	once	CASRGDVGGQVYGYTF	TGTGCCAGCAGGGGAGACGTTGGGGGACAGGTCTATGGCTACACCTTC
TRBD1	TRBV5-4	TRBJ1-1	.	CASSLDQGGTEAFF	TGTGCCAGCAGCTTGGACCAGGGGGGCACTGAAGCTTTCTTT
.	TRBV7-9	TRBJ2-3	.	CASRGYGGGSTDTQYF	TGTGCCAGCAGGGGGTATGGCGGGGGCAGCACAGATACGCAGTATTTT
TRBD2	TRBV5-1	TRBJ2-5	once	CASSSFIREGLQETQYF	TGCGCCAGCAGCTCTTTTATCCGGGAGGGGTTGCAAGAGACCCAGTACTTC
.	TRBV28	TRBJ1-6	few	CASSSPPGGGLGYSPLHF	TGTGCCAGCAGTTCCCCCCCCGGGGGGGGATTGGGGTATTCACCCCTCCACTTT
.	TRBV29-1	TRBJ2-3	.	CSVERSGTDTQYF	TGCAGCGTTGAGCGGTCGGGCACAGATACGCAGTATTTT
TRBD2	TRBV5-1	TRBJ2-3	.	CASSWDSGGALEYF	TGCGCCAGCAGCTGGGATAGCGGGGGGGCCCTCGAGTATTTT
.	TRBV28	TRBJ1-4	once	CASSPSRVVEKLFF	TGTGCCAGCAGTCCCTCCAGGGTCGTGGAAAAACTGTTTTTT